This is a list of T cell receptor beta chains from one sample in a study of blood T cell repertoires in COVID-19. Sequenced by immunoSEQ multiplex PCR; TCRdb stores in-frame clones only, minus some. The sample carries approximately 90,000 clones, more than 60% recorded once. The sample consisted of peripheral blood. The receptors were sampled from a human donor in a cohort sampled during active COVID-19. The CDR3 runs from the conserved cysteine through the conserved F or W. D genes are given only for firm matches. The size of a clone is reported for some rows only, either as once, few or many, or as a class for expanded clones.

>NA|NA|TRBJ1-1|TRBV20-1
TGCAGTGCTAGAGATTTGGCAGAAGCTTTCTTT
CSARDLAEAFF
>few|NA|TRBJ1-2|TRBV6-6
TGTGCCAGCAGTTACTCGGAGAGCAAGGGCTACACCTTC
CASSYSESKGYTF
>few|NA|TRBJ1-6|TRBV18
TGTGCCAGCTCACCATTGGCAGGGTGGGATAATTCACCCCTCCACTTT
CASSPLAGWDNSPLHF
>NA|NA|TRBJ1-2|TRBV11-2
TGTGCCAGCACTAGTACACGGCAGGGCTATGGCTACACCTTC
CASTSTRQGYGYTF
>many|TRBD2|TRBJ2-1|TRBV28
TGTGCCAGCAGTCGGCCACTAGCGGGAGTAGGTGAGCAGTTCTTC
CASSRPLAGVGEQFF
>few|TRBD2|TRBJ2-1|TRBV7-8
TGTGCCAGCAGCCCGAGGCTAGCGGGAGTCAACAATGAGCAGTTCTTC
CASSPRLAGVNNEQFF
>NA|TRBD1|TRBJ2-1|TRBV4-3
TGCGCCAGCAGCCAAGATCTAACAGGGGCGAATGAGCAGTTCTTC
CASSQDLTGANEQFF
>NA|NA|TRBJ1-3|TRBV19
TGTGCCAGTAGTACAGGATCTGGAAACACCATATATTTT
CASSTGSGNTIYF
>few|NA|TRBJ1-1|TRBV28
TGTGCCAGCAGTTTAGGAGCGGATTTGAACACTGAAGCTTTCTTT
CASSLGADLNTEAFF
>few|TRBD1|TRBJ2-3|TRBV3-1/TRBV3-2
TGTGCCAGCAGCCAAGAGATCACGACAGGGGGTTCCACAGATACGCAGTATTTT
CASSQEITTGGSTDTQYF
>NA|NA|TRBJ2-2|TRBV7-7
TGTGCTAGCAGCTTATCCAGGGGGAACACCGGGGAGCTGTTTTTT
CASSLSRGNTGELFF
>NA|TRBD1|TRBJ1-1|TRBV7-3
TGTGCCAGCAGCTTAATGGCAGGGGGATTCACTGAAGCTTTCTTT
CASSLMAGGFTEAFF
>NA|NA|TRBJ2-5|TRBV7-2
TGTGCCAGCAGCGGCGCCTTGGGACAACTAGAGACCCAGTACTTC
CASSGALGQLETQYF
>NA|NA|TRBJ2-3|TRBV27
TGTGCCAGCAGTTTAGGTAGTTGGGATACGCAGTATTTT
CASSLGSWDTQYF
>NA|TRBD1|TRBJ1-2|TRBV18
TGTGCCAGCTCACCTCTTTCGGGACAGAACTATGGCTACACCTTC
CASSPLSGQNYGYTF
>NA|NA|TRBJ2-5|TRBV19
TGTGGGGGGGAATGGGAGACCCAGTACTTC
CGGEWETQYF
>NA|TRBD1|TRBJ2-5|TRBV6-6
TGTGCCAGCAGTAGAGCCGGGACAGGGGGCCGAGAGACCCAGTACTTC
CASSRAGTGGRETQYF
>NA|NA|TRBJ1-4|TRBV9
TGTGCCAGCAGCGCGGCTAGGGGGACTGAAAAACTGTTTTTT
CASSAARGTEKLFF
>few|NA|TRBJ1-5|TRBV4-3
TGCGCCAGCAGCCAGGAGCGAGGGAGCAATCAGCCCCAGCATTTT
CASSQERGSNQPQHF
>NA|TRBD2|TRBJ2-7|TRBV18
TGTGCCAGCTCACCAGACGGGAGGGCGTTCGAGCAGTACTTC
CASSPDGRAFEQYF
>NA|TRBD1|TRBJ2-4|TRBV5-1
TGCGCCAGCAGCTTGGGGGACAGGGGACTACAAAACATTCAGTACTTC
CASSLGDRGLQNIQYF
>NA|TRBD1|TRBJ1-5|TRBV28
TGTGCCAGCAGTACGGGACAGGGCCCTCAGCCCCAGCATTTT
CASSTGQGPQPQHF
>NA|TRBD1|TRBJ1-1|TRBV5-1
TGCGCCAGCAGCGGCGCAGGGGGCATGAACACTGAAGCTTTCTTT
CASSGAGGMNTEAFF
>NA|NA|TRBJ1-3|TRBV27
TGTGCCAGCAGTCCCCTGGGACATTCTGGAAACACCATATATTTT
CASSPLGHSGNTIYF
>few|TRBD2|TRBJ2-5|TRBV19
TGTGCCAGTTCGGAGACTAGCATTGGAGAGACCCAGTACTTC
CASSETSIGETQYF